The TCR beta chain described here comes from a study of T cell responses to AZD1222 COVID-19 vaccine. The CDR3 length is 16 residues. Trimming cost V 8 bases and J 3 bases; bases outside gene matches: 10. Germline V CDR1 and CDR2: LNHDA, SQIVND (reference sequence). Assay: immunoSEQ multiplex PCR; the TCRdb copy retains only in-frame clones and omits some. The repertoire consists of approximately 190,000 clones, with roughly 88% occurring once and the leading ten covering over 0.75%. Sequencing used peripheral blood, obtained on day 0 of AZD1222 vaccination. This chain connects TRBV19 to TRBJ2-2, with TRBD1 identical over 9 bases. The source is an adult in good health. As DNA, the CDR3 is TGTGCCAGTCTGGATCGGGACAGGGTGTACACCGGGGAGCTGTTTTTT. Protein product: CASLDRDRVYTGELFF.